The 2 T cell receptor beta chains in this list originate from one sample, sequenced in a study of T cell responses to AZD1222 COVID-19 vaccine. Method: immunoSEQ multiplex PCR; TCRdb's copy keeps in-frame clones and lacks some. The sample contains 80,000 or so clones, about 85% of which appear only once. Source: peripheral blood, taken on day 0 of AZD1222 vaccination. The receptors were gathered from an adult in good health.

The rearrangement links TRBV6-2 or TRBV6-3 to TRBJ1-5, with TRBD1 matching 9 bases. Trimming took 0 bases from V and 3 from J; bases not matched to a gene: 12. CDR1 MNHEY and CDR2 SVGEGT come from the germline V gene. The CDR3 loop spans 19 amino acids. The CDR3 spells CASSYSPGQGLAANQPQHF. In DNA, the CDR3 is TGTGCCAGCAGTTACTCTCCGGGACAGGGATTAGCCGCCAATCAGCCCCAGCATTTT.

This chain connects TRBV7-9 to TRBJ1-6; 8 nucleotides match TRBD1. The CDR3 runs to 15 residues. V shed 3 bases, J shed 7 bases, and the junction held 5 bases outside the gene matches. Germline lookup yields CDR1 SEHNR and CDR2 FQNEAQ (reference sequence). CDR3 loop: CASSLTGVMNSPLHF. CDR3 DNA sequence: TGTGCCAGCAGCTTGACAGGGGTTATGAATTCACCCCTCCACTTT.